Shown below are 8 T cell receptor beta chains from a single sample sequenced in a study of shared clonotypes between healthy human individuals. Sequenced by immunoSEQ multiplex PCR; TCRdb stores in-frame clones only, minus some. The data show some 2,500,000 clones, 80% to 95% seen once. The sample taken for sequencing was naive CD4+ T cells from PBMCs. Regarding subset: CD45RA+ positively selected. The receptors were sampled from a man between 18 and 35 years old in good health. Some clones in this sample may be carry-over from other donors' samples.

The chain combines TRBV5-4 with TRBJ1-1; D gene uncertain. The CDR3 covers 13 residues. Germline V lookup: CDR1 SGHNT, CDR2 YYREEE (reference sequence). Trimming left V 3 bases short and J 2 bases short, with 8 bases between. In nucleotides, the CDR3 is TGTGCCAGCAGCTCACAGATAAACACTGAAGCTTTCTTT. This codes for CASSSQINTEAFF.

The V call is TRBV15, the J call TRBJ2-5; no reliable D call. The length of the CDR3 is 13 residues. V was pared by 3 bases and J by 5 bases, with 10 bases between. Germline loops: CDR1 LNHNV, CDR2 YYDKDF (reference sequence). CDR3 region: CATSSRIMETQYF. In DNA form, the CDR3 reads TGTGCCACCAGCAGTCGGATCATGGAGACCCAGTACTTC.

The rearrangement links TRBV5-1 to TRBJ2-3; TRBD2 agrees at 7 bases. CDR3 length: 16 residues. Germline V gene lookup returns CDR1 SGHRS and CDR2 YFSETQ. V lost 4 bases and J lost 2; bases outside the gene matches: 10. The DNA for the CDR3 is TGCGCCAGCAGCCAGCAGCTAGCGGCTAACACAGATACGCAGTATTTT. Encoded protein: CASSQQLAANTDTQYF.

The rearrangement joins TRBV5-6 to TRBJ2-7; 8 positions match TRBD1. The CDR3 has 15 amino acids. Germline loops: CDR1 SGHDT, CDR2 YYEEEE. Trimming took 4 bases from V and 3 from J; bases not matched to a gene: 9. As DNA, the CDR3 is TGTGCCAGCAGCCTCTTCGGACAGGGAGGCTACGAGCAGTACTTC. Translated: CASSLFGQGGYEQYF. The full variable domain, completed using reference TRBV5-6 and TRBJ2-7, is DAGVTQSPTHLIKTRGQQVTLRCSPKSGHDTVSWYQQALGQGPQFIFQYYEEEERQRGNFPDRFSGHQFPNYSSELNVNALLLGDSALYLCASSLFGQGGYEQYFGPGTRLTVT.

The rearrangement uses TRBV9 and TRBJ2-5; unclear D gene. The CDR3 sequence is 14 residues long. V gave up 0 bases and J gave up 2 bases, with 8 bases separating them. Germline assignment: CDR1 SGDLS and CDR2 YYNGEE. CDR3 sequence: CASSVDNRQETQYF. The CDR3 DNA sequence: TGTGCCAGCAGCGTAGATAATAGACAAGAGACCCAGTACTTC.

The chain joins TRBV5-1 to TRBJ2-5, with 9 nucleotides matching TRBD2. The germline gives CDR1 SGHRS, CDR2 YFSETQ. V shed 4 bases, J shed 5 bases, and the junction held 6 bases outside the gene matches. The CDR3 totals 14 residues. CDR3 loop: CASSPIAGAETQYF. The CDR3 DNA is TGCGCCAGCAGCCCCATAGCGGGAGCGGAGACCCAGTACTTC.

This chain connects TRBV28 to TRBJ2-7, with 9 bases identical to TRBD1. CDR1 and CDR2 from the germline V gene are MDHEN and SYDVKM. The J segment lost 0 bases and the V segment lost 3 bases, leaving 9 bases of the junction unmatched. The CDR3 runs 17 residues. CDR3 in DNA: TGTGCCAGCAGTTTCGATCCTAAGACAGGGGGCTCCTACGAGCAGTACTTC. Translation gives CASSFDPKTGGSYEQYF. Based on the CDR3 plus reference TRBV28 and TRBJ2-7, the full variable domain is DVKVTQSSRYLVKRTGEKVFLECVQDMDHENMFWYRQDPGLGLRLIYFSYDVKMKEKGDIPEGYSVSREKKERFSLILESASTNQTSMYLCASSFDPKTGGSYEQYFGPGTRLTVT.

The chain employs TRBV9 and TRBJ2-6; tentative D call: TRBD1 (5 bases). V lost 4 bases to trimming and J lost 0 bases, with 17 bases between them. Germline V CDR1 and CDR2: SGDLS, YYNGEE. The CDR3 has 18 residues. CDR3 loop: CASSPRWGANSGANVLTF. CDR3 nucleotide sequence: TGTGCCAGCAGCCCCCGGTGGGGCGCCAACTCTGGGGCCAACGTCCTGACTTTC. The complete variable domain, with remaining parts taken from reference TRBV9 and TRBJ2-6, reads DSGVTQTPKHLITATGQRVTLRCSPRSGDLSVYWYQQSLDQGLQFLIQYYNGEERAKGNILERFSAQQFPDLHSELNLSSLELGDSALYFCASSPRWGANSGANVLTFGAGSRLTVL.